These T cell receptor beta chains were read from a single sample in a study of T cells in Graves' hyperthyroidism and ophthalmopathy. TCRdb processed the multiplex PCR reads anew with MiXCR; each CDR3 protein has one entry. This table holds over 350,000 distinct CDR3 sequences, approximately 15% found once. Source material: blood. The origin of the receptors is a young man with Graves' ophthalmopathy. CDR3s include the opening cysteine and the closing phenylalanine or tryptophan. D genes are given only for firm matches. Clone size is shown for a subset of rows, as once, few, many or a class of expanded clone.

>-|TRBJ2-7|TRBV11-2|-
TGTGCCAGCAGTCCACTGCTCGAGCAGTACTTC
CASSPLLEQYF
>TRBD1|TRBJ2-7|TRBV10-3|few
TGTGCCATCAGTGATAGGGACAGCCTCTACGAGCAGTACTTC
CAISDRDSLYEQYF
>-|TRBJ1-3|TRBV5-8|many
TGTGCCAGCAGCCCACAGGGAGCTGGAAACACCATATATTTT
CASSPQGAGNTIYF
>-|TRBJ2-1|TRBV20-1|many
TGCAGTGCTAGAGATTGGGGTGAGCAGTTCTTC
CSARDWGEQFF
>-|TRBJ1-5|TRBV30|many
TGTGCCTGGAGTGTACGTAGGGGTCAGCCCCAGCATTTT
CAWSVRRGQPQHF
>-|TRBJ2-3|TRBV14|-
TGTGCCAGCAGCCAGAGGGGGGAGTGGAGAACGCAGTATTTT
CASSQRGEWRTQYF
>TRBD1|TRBJ1-1|TRBV4-1|-
TGCGCCAGCAGCCACGAGGGACAGGAAAGCACTGAAGCTTTCTTT
CASSHEGQESTEAFF
>-|TRBJ1-3|TRBV11-2|-
TGTGCCAGCAGCTCCGGTCCATCAACAGGAAACACCATATATTTT
CASSSGPSTGNTIYF
>TRBD2|TRBJ2-1|TRBV7-3|few
TGTGCCAGCAGCTTCAGGACTAGCGGGAGCAACGCTAAATGGGTCAGCAATGAGCAGTTCTTC
CASSFRTSGSNAKWVSNEQFF
>-|TRBJ2-7|TRBV7-2|many
TGTGCCAGTCTAAGGGGAGCAGGGACCTACGAGCAGTACTTC
CASLRGAGTYEQYF
>-|TRBJ2-7|TRBV29-1|-
TGCAGCGTTGTAGGGGCGAGGGGCGAGCAGTACTTC
CSVVGARGEQYF
>-|TRBJ2-1|TRBV7-8|many
TGTGCCAGCAGCTGGGTTTTGAGGGGGGGCCCTTACAATGAGCAGTTCTTC
CASSWVLRGGPYNEQFF
>-|TRBJ2-5|TRBV15|-
TGTGCCACCAGCAGGGTTGATGGCCAAGAGACCCAGTACTTC
CATSRVDGQETQYF
>-|TRBJ2-7|TRBV27|many
TGTGCCAGCCCCACCCCCCCGGGACCCAACTACGAGCAGTACTTC
CASPTPPGPNYEQYF
>TRBD1|TRBJ2-7|TRBV3-1|few
TGTGCCAGCTGTAAAGACAGGGATACCTACGAGCAGTACTTC
CASCKDRDTYEQYF
>TRBD1|TRBJ2-1|TRBV27|-
TGTGCCAGCAGTAACGGGACAGGGGTGAACAATGAGCAGTTCTTC
CASSNGTGVNNEQFF
>-|TRBJ1-2|TRBV27|-
TGTGCCAGCAGTTTATCGATCCAGGGTCACTATGGCTACACCTTC
CASSLSIQGHYGYTF
>-|TRBJ1-1|TRBV7-2|many
TGTGCCAGCACCTCGGGCTACCCCCTCGAAGCTTTCTTT
CASTSGYPLEAFF
>TRBD2|TRBJ2-7|TRBV10-3|few
TGTGCCATCAGTGAGTCTGCGGGGGGCCCGAGGGGTGAGCAGTACTTC
CAISESAGGPRGEQYF
>TRBD1|TRBJ2-7|TRBV7-9|many
TGTGCCAGCAGCTCACCAGGGGGCCCCTTCTACGAGCAGTACTTC
CASSSPGGPFYEQYF
>-|TRBJ2-7|TRBV19|-
TGTGCCAGTAGTCGAGACAGGCGGGTGTCCTACGAGCAGTACTTC
CASSRDRRVSYEQYF
>-|TRBJ1-1|TRBV11-2|many
TGTGCCAGCAGCTTAGGCTGGGGGCGGGTTATGAACACTGAAGCTTTCTTT
CASSLGWGRVMNTEAFF
>-|TRBJ1-2|TRBV5-1|many
TGCGCCAGCAGCTTGGATGGGATGTATGGCTACACCTTC
CASSLDGMYGYTF
>TRBD1|TRBJ1-3|TRBV12-3/TRBV12-4|many
TGTGCCAGCACCGAGGACAGGATCGGAAACACCATATATTTT
CASTEDRIGNTIYF
>TRBD1|TRBJ2-7|TRBV7-9|few
TGTGCCAGCAGCGAACAGGGGGCACCTTACGAGCAGTACTTC
CASSEQGAPYEQYF
>TRBD2|TRBJ2-1|TRBV15|-
TGTGCCACCGGTAGCGGGAGGGGGAATGAGCAGTTCTTC
CATGSGRGNEQFF
>-|TRBJ1-6|TRBV6-2/TRBV6-3|-
TGTGCCAGCAGTTACAGGGGCACCCTCCACTTT
CASSYRGTLHF
>TRBD1|TRBJ1-1|TRBV10-3|few
TGTGCCATCAGTGAGTCTCGGACAGGGGACGCTTTCTTT
CAISESRTGDAFF
>-|TRBJ2-1|TRBV11-3|-
TGTGCCAGCAGCTTGGACCAGGGCCCCTACAATGAGCAGTTCTTC
CASSLDQGPYNEQFF
>-|TRBJ1-3|TRBV12-3/TRBV12-4|-
TGTGCCACCACATGGGGGGGAAACACCATATATTTT
CATTWGGNTIYF
>-|TRBJ1-1|TRBV24-1|many
TGTGCCACCAGTGTATCGGGCGGCACTGAAGCTTTCTTT
CATSVSGGTEAFF
>-|TRBJ2-7|TRBV5-1|-
TGCGCCAGCAGCCCGGGGGACGGCCTCCGGGACTTC
CASSPGDGLRDF
>TRBD1|TRBJ1-4|TRBV7-9|-
TGTGCCAGCAGCTCGGGACAGGGGGTCGATAATGAAAAACTGTTTTTT
CASSSGQGVDNEKLFF
>TRBD2|TRBJ2-7|TRBV30|-
TGTGCCTGGAGTGTTAGCGGGGTTTATGAGCAGTACTTC
CAWSVSGVYEQYF
>TRBD2|TRBJ2-3|TRBV12-3/TRBV12-4|many
TGTGCCAGCAGTTCCTCACCGGGACTAGCGGGAGGGCACGGTTCCAGGGGCCCGCTTGATACGCAGTATTTT
CASSSSPGLAGGHGSRGPLDTQYF
>TRBD1|TRBJ1-5|TRBV28|-
TGTGCCAGCAGTCCAGGGACAGGGGGCGCCTGGCAGCCCCAGCATTTT
CASSPGTGGAWQPQHF
>TRBD2|TRBJ2-1|TRBV5-1|many
TGCGCCAGCAGCTTGGATTTAGCGGGCGGCTACAATGAGCAGTTCTTC
CASSLDLAGGYNEQFF
>-|TRBJ2-2|TRBV12-3/TRBV12-4|-
-
CASILGTENTGELFF
>-|TRBJ2-2|TRBV6-1|few
TGTGCCGGACTGGCGGGGCGTGAGAACACCGGGGAGCTGTTTTTT
CAGLAGRENTGELFF
>-|TRBJ2-2|TRBV5-1|-
TGCGCCAGCAGCTTGGCTCAAAACACCGGGGAGCTGTTTTTT
CASSLAQNTGELFF
>-|TRBJ1-6|TRBV12-3/TRBV12-4|many
TGTGCCAGCAGTTTAGGAGCGGAATATAATTCACCCCTCCACTTT
CASSLGAEYNSPLHF
>TRBD2|TRBJ2-1|TRBV18|many
TGTGCCAGCTCACCCGGCGGGGGGGCCGCCTACAATGAGCAGTTCTTC
CASSPGGGAAYNEQFF
>-|TRBJ2-7|TRBV30|many
TGTGCCTGGAGCACGGGAAATGGGTACGAGCAGTACTTC
CAWSTGNGYEQYF
>-|TRBJ2-7|TRBV5-4|once
TGTGCCAGCAGCTTAGGTACTAGCCCTATTCCCTCCGAGCAGTACTTC
CASSLGTSPIPSEQYF
>-|TRBJ2-3|TRBV30|many
TGTGCCTGGAGTGGTGGGATTGGAGATACGCAGTATTTT
CAWSGGIGDTQYF
>-|TRBJ1-3|TRBV5-1|many
TGCGCCAGCAGCCAGACCCTAGCTGGAAACACCATATATTTT
CASSQTLAGNTIYF
>-|TRBJ2-5|TRBV3-1|many
TGTGCCAGCAGCCAAGACGGGAGAGTCGAGACCCAGTACTTC
CASSQDGRVETQYF
>TRBD1|TRBJ1-5|TRBV11-2|many
TGTGCCAGCAGCTTGTCAGGGGGCCATAATCAGCCCCAGCATTTT
CASSLSGGHNQPQHF
>TRBD2|TRBJ2-5|TRBV6-1|many
TGTGCCAGCACCCCTAGCGGGGGGACCCAAGAGACCCAGTACTTC
CASTPSGGTQETQYF
>-|TRBJ2-5|TRBV6-1|-
TGTGCCCTGGGAAGAGCGCGGGAGACCCAGTACTTC
CALGRARETQYF
>-|TRBJ1-5|TRBV18|many
TGTGCCAGCTCACCTTCCCCGGGGACCAGCAATCAGCCCCAGCATTTT
CASSPSPGTSNQPQHF
>TRBD1|TRBJ1-1|TRBV29-1|many
TGCAGCGCCCGGACAGGGGTGTCGGAAGCTTTCTTT
CSARTGVSEAFF
>TRBD1|TRBJ1-2|TRBV6-6|many
TGTGCCAGCAGTTACTCACCAGGGGGCTATGGCTACACCTTC
CASSYSPGGYGYTF
>-|TRBJ2-3|TRBV11-2|many
TGTGCCAGCAGCCCCCGGTTTATTGGAGTCACAGATACGCAGTATTTT
CASSPRFIGVTDTQYF
>TRBD1|TRBJ1-1|TRBV19|few
TGTGCCAGTAGTCACCCGACAGGGCCGAACACTGAAGCTTTCTTT
CASSHPTGPNTEAFF
>TRBD2|TRBJ2-1|TRBV5-1|-
TGCGCCAGCAGCTGGGGGGGGGGAGACAATGAGCAGTTCTTC
CASSWGGGDNEQFF
>-|TRBJ2-5|TRBV29-1|few
TGCAGCGTTCGGTACGGGATTGGCCGGAGGAGGGCAGGCGAGGAGACCCAGTACTTC
CSVRYGIGRRRAGEETQYF
>TRBD1|TRBJ1-1|TRBV18|many
TGTGCCAGCTCCTGGGACAGGGAGACTGAAGCTTTCTTT
CASSWDRETEAFF